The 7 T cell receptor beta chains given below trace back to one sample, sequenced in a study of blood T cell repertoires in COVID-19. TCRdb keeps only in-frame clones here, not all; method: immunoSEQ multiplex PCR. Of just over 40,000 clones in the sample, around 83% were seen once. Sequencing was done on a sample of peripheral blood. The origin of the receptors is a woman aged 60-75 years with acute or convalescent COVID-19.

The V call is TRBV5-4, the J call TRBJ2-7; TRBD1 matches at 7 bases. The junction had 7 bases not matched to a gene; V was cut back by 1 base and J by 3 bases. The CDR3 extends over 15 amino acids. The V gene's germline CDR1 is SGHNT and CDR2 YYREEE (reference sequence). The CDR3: CASSLSTGDRYEQYF. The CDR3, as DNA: TGTGCCAGCAGCTTGAGCACAGGGGATCGCTACGAGCAGTACTTC.

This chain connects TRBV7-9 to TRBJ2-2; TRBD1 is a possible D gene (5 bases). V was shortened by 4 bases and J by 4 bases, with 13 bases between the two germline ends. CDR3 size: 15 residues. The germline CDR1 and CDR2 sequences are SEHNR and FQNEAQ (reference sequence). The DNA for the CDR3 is TGTGCCAGCAGCTACGCTGGGGCCGGCACCGGGGAGCTGTTTTTT. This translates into CASSYAGAGTGELFF.

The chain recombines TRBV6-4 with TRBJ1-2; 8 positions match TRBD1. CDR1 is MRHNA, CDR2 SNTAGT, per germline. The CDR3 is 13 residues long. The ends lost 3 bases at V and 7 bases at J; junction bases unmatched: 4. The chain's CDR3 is CASSETGEGGYTF. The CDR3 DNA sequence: TGTGCCAGCAGTGAGACAGGGGAGGGTGGCTACACCTTC.

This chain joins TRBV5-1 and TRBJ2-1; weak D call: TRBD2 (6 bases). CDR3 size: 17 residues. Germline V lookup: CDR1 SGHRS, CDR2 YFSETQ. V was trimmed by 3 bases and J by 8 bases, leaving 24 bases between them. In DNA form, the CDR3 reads TGCGCCAGCAGCTCCAGGGACTGGGGGATGGGGGACGATGAGCAGTTCTTC. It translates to CASSSRDWGMGDDEQFF.

CDR3 DNA: TGTGCCAGCAGCCCTCGCACAGGAAGGGGAGCTTTCTTT. Protein product: CASSPRTGRGAFF. The chain has TRBV5-4 and TRBJ1-1; D may be TRBD1 (5 bases). CDR3 length: 13 amino acids. V was trimmed by 4 bases and J by 10 bases, leaving 17 bases between them. From germline, CDR1 is SGHNT and CDR2 YYREEE (reference sequence).

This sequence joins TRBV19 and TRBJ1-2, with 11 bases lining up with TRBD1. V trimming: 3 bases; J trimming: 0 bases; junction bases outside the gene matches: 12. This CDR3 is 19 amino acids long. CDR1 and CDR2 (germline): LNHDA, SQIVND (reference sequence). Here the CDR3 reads CASSMRGQGALGTNYGYTF. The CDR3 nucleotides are TGTGCCAGTAGTATGAGAGGACAGGGGGCTTTGGGAACTAACTATGGCTACACCTTC.

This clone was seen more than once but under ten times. Here the CDR3 reads CASSLSGTYEQYF. DNA for the CDR3: TGTGCCAGCAGTTTGAGCGGGACCTACGAGCAGTACTTC. The chain is built from TRBV6-2 or TRBV6-3 and TRBJ2-7; 7 bases are a match to TRBD2. The CDR3 length is 13 residues. V shed 4 bases and J 2 bases; nucleotides not matched to a gene: 2. The germline gives CDR1 MNHEY, CDR2 SVGEGT.